The clone carrying this T cell receptor (beta chain) has a count of ten or more. The antigen remains undetermined. Germline V gene sequence: CDR1 SGHAT, CDR2 FQNNGV. CDR3 length: 12 amino acids. V lost 2 bases and J 6 bases, leaving 7 bases between the germline ends. MiXCR, applied by TCRdb to the reads, yields one record per CDR3 protein. Of about 110,000 distinct CDR3 sequences listed, around 10% are singletons. These data are taken from a study of T cell repertoires in cytomegalovirus infection. The study's findings and limits: CMV-specific TCR beta clonotypes restricted by HLA-C were the ones dominating the ex vivo response.

This receptor was obtained from a human donor in good health (CMV status not recorded). Some clones in this sample may be carry-over from other donors' samples. Input material: PBMCs, sequenced either directly or after in vitro stimulation (not recorded which). The chain is built from TRBV11-2 and TRBJ1-1; no clear D. Written as DNA, the CDR3 is TGTGCCAGCAGCTTAATGACCGCTGAAGCTTTCTTT. This sequence encodes CASSLMTAEAFF.